These T cell receptor beta chains were read from a single sample in a study of pediatric ulcerative colitis. Libraries were prepared by immunoSEQ multiplex PCR; TCRdb keeps only in-frame clonotypes and omits some of them. The profile shows some 60,000 clones, around 80% of them singletons. Sequencing was carried out using blood. The receptors originated from a boy between 10 and 17 years old with moderate ulcerative colitis. CDR3s include the opening cysteine and the closing phenylalanine or tryptophan. The D gene is left open where the match is weak. Part of the rows lack a size; the others show once, few, many or a class for expanded clones.

d_call,clone_size,v_call,j_call,cdr3_nt,cdr3_aa
.,.,TRBV27,TRBJ2-7,TGTGCCAGCAGTTTAATCTGGACCAGGGGATTAGGGGTCGGCTACGAGCAGTACTTC,CASSLIWTRGLGVGYEQYF
.,.,TRBV2,TRBJ1-1,TGTGCCAGCAGTGACGATGGCGGCAGAACCATGAACACTGAAGCTTTCTTT,CASSDDGGRTMNTEAFF
.,.,TRBV27,TRBJ2-2,TGTGCCAGCAGTTCCCTTGGCGCAGGGGTGGGCACCGGGGAGCTGTTTTTT,CASSSLGAGVGTGELFF
.,.,TRBV5-5,TRBJ2-2,TGTGCCAGCAGCTCCCCGAACAGACTCACCGGGGAGCTGTTTTTT,CASSSPNRLTGELFF
.,.,TRBV5-1,TRBJ2-7,TGCGCCAGCAGCTTGGCCCCCCAAGGTCGGGGCTTGAGTGAGGGGACACACTACGAGCAGTACTTC,CASSLAPQGRGLSEGTHYEQYF
.,once,TRBV5-1,TRBJ2-1,TGCGCCAGCAGCTCTGGTGCCTTGAGGGGCTACAATGAGCAGTTCTTC,CASSSGALRGYNEQFF
TRBD2,.,TRBV11-2,TRBJ2-7,TGTGCCAGCAGCTCCACCGGGACTAGCGGGTCCTACGAGCAGTACTTC,CASSSTGTSGSYEQYF
.,few,TRBV21-1,TRBJ2-1,TGTGCCAGCAGCAAAGCTTGGGGTATGGGTTACAATGAGCAGTTCTTC,CASSKAWGMGYNEQFF
TRBD1,few,TRBV19,TRBJ1-1,TGTGCCAGTATTCCTGGGACAGGGGTTAGTGGTAGCACTGAAGCTTTCTTT,CASIPGTGVSGSTEAFF
.,.,TRBV7-8,TRBJ1-2,TGTGCCAGCAGCTTAGGCGGTGGAGGCTACACCTTC,CASSLGGGGYTF
.,.,TRBV27,TRBJ2-1,TGTGCCAGCAGTTCACTTGGCGCCCCCTACGATGAGCAGTTCTTC,CASSSLGAPYDEQFF
.,few,TRBV27,TRBJ1-5,TGTGCCAGCAGTTTGTGGGCAGGGGATCGTCAGCCCCAGCATTTT,CASSLWAGDRQPQHF
.,.,TRBV5-1,TRBJ1-3,TGCGCCAGCAGCTTGGCCCCCGCCTCTGGAAACACCATATATTTT,CASSLAPASGNTIYF
.,.,TRBV19,TRBJ2-5,TGTGCCACCAAAGGGACCCCGTACCAAGAGACCCAGTACTTC,CATKGTPYQETQYF
.,.,TRBV29-1,TRBJ1-3,TGCAGCGTTGAAACAGACCGAGGTGGAAACACCATATATTTT,CSVETDRGGNTIYF
.,once,TRBV27,TRBJ2-3,TGTGCCAGCAGTTCGAGAGGGCCGGGCACAGATACGCAGTATTTT,CASSSRGPGTDTQYF
.,.,TRBV15,TRBJ1-3,TGTGCCACCAGCAGAGATAGAGGGTCGGGCAACACCATATATTTT,CATSRDRGSGNTIYF
.,.,TRBV27,TRBJ1-4,TGTGCCAGCAGACCTACGGGACTTAATGAAAAACTGTTTTTT,CASRPTGLNEKLFF
TRBD2,.,TRBV5-1,TRBJ2-7,TGCGCCAGCAGCTTGGGCTCTAGCGGGAGGGGATACGAGCAGTACTTC,CASSLGSSGRGYEQYF
.,once,TRBV11-2,TRBJ2-7,TGTGCCAGCAGCTCTCAGGGGTCCGAGCAGTACTTC,CASSSQGSEQYF
TRBD2,.,TRBV27,TRBJ2-1,TGTGCCAGCAGTTTTAGCGGGAGGGATGAGCAGTTCTTC,CASSFSGRDEQFF
.,.,TRBV19,TRBJ1-6,TGTGCCAGTAGAGAAGGGGGGTTCGATTATAATTCACCCCTCCACTTT,CASREGGFDYNSPLHF
TRBD2,.,TRBV7-6,TRBJ2-3,TGTGCCAGCAGCTTAGTAAGCGAGCGGGAATTACCAGATACGCAGTATTTT,CASSLVSERELPDTQYF